This T cell receptor beta chain was retrieved from a study of blood T cell repertoires in COVID-19 (dated by TCRdb to about 2020). About the full investigation: Collaborator samples came from the United States, Italy and Spain and covered acute and convalescent phases of COVID-19. The repertoires were made available in a free public database intended to serve as a resource for research on the immune response to SARS-CoV-2. Where HLA class I and class II types were available, the types were taken from metadata supplied by the sample provider, not from assay-based typing. The sample metadata nearly always contained a de-identified subject ID, COVID-19 status, age in years and sex. The prospective study material was composed of cDNA or gDNA derived from T cells, B-cell-depleted T cells, or PBMCs. Samples came from the ongoing ImmuneRACE study (first 160 participants) plus 1,254 subjects from 6 global collaborators. Subjects who had been exposed to COVID-19, were actively infected with it, or had recovered from it provided the deeply sampled blood TCRbeta repertoires that made up the dataset. What the authors observed across the whole study: The quantity of clinical and demographic metadata differed by source and by participant and was supplied without curation.

Participants in the prospective study were enrolled through a virtual design, were aged 18 to 89 years, and lived in some 24 United States geographic areas. To assign participants to cohorts, the prospective study relied on clinical history that participants themselves reported in a screening survey and a study questionnaire. Mobile phlebotomists in the prospective study collected whole blood, serum and a nasopharyngeal or oropharyngeal swab from every participant. Participants in the prospective study had the option to provide additional blood draws and questionnaires over a roughly two-month period. Before DNA extraction, blood samples from the prospective study were shipped at room temperature or frozen. TCRbeta CDR3 regions were amplified from genomic DNA using the immunoSEQ Assay, a bias-controlled multiplex PCR. On the study's bioinformatics: Nucleated cell counts per sample were estimated from amplification of reference gene primers within the assay. To quantify the absolute abundance of each unique TCRbeta CDR3 rearrangement, sequence reads were collapsed and filtered. For each sample, productive Simpson clonality was calculated by taking the square root of Simpson's diversity index across productive rearrangements. Drawn from immuneACCESS, this table holds only the in-frame rearrangements with V and J called that TCRdb kept. Clones are partly lost; checked studies trace under half to an unresolved V gene and leave the rest unexplained. Clonal size and the V and J genes are those of that table, whereas D and trimming came from the DNA. Present in this sample are roughly 250,000 clones, about 85% of which were seen just once. The top ten constitute under 6.5% of the sample.

Of note for this clone: Its antigen remains unidentified. No per-base quality is available; no much larger clone lies one base away.

The CDR3 contains 15 residues, cysteine and phenylalanine counted. The entry retains the CDR3 DNA only, 45 bases that are in frame from base 1. CDR1 and CDR2 were assigned from the germline V gene as SNHLY and FYNNEI. Relative to germline, V is missing 6 bases and J is missing 3 bases, with 4 bases of the junction outside any gene match. The sequence was collected from a woman under 40 with acute COVID-19. The sequence joins TRBV2 to TRBJ2-1, with TRBD2 identical over 11 junction bases. Sequences were obtained from PBMCs or T cells enriched from blood (not recorded which). The encoded CDR3 is CASRSTSGIYNEQFF. In nucleotides, the sequence is TGTGCCAGCAGATCGACTAGCGGGATCTACAATGAGCAGTTCTTC.